These 12 T cell receptor beta chains were sequenced from one sample in a study of T cell changes during pregnancy in multiple sclerosis. Only in-frame clones appear in the TCRdb table, and some are missing; sequencing was by immunoSEQ multiplex PCR. The repertoire includes roughly 72,000 clones, 94% of them detected once, and more than 0.12% sits in the top ten. Here the sequenced sample was CD4+ T cells from peripheral blood mononuclear cells, taken after pregnancy. The receptors originated from a female donor with multiple sclerosis, enrolled in a pregnancy study.

The CDR3 DNA sequence: TGCAGCGCCAACAGGGGGAACACCGGGGAGCTGTTTTTT. Its translation is CSANRGNTGELFF. This chain connects TRBV29-1 to TRBJ2-2, with 7 bases that match TRBD1. Losses at the gene ends were 7 bases for V and 1 base for J; bases not matched to a gene: 3. The length of the CDR3 is 13 residues. Germline assignment: CDR1 SQVTM and CDR2 ANQGSEA.

This clone has only a few counts. V usage is TRBV5-1 and J usage is TRBJ2-7, with 7 bases lining up with TRBD1. The CDR3 is 15 residues long. Germline CDR1 is SGHRS and CDR2 is YFSETQ. V lost 4 bases, J lost 0 bases, and 7 bases stayed unmatched. The CDR3 coding sequence is TGCGCCAGCAGCACAACAGGGGATGCCTCCTACGAGCAGTACTTC. It is translated as CASSTTGDASYEQYF.

The genes are TRBV6-1 and TRBJ2-1; TRBD2 agrees at 12 bases. The J segment lost 0 bases and the V segment lost 4 bases, leaving 7 bases of the junction unmatched. CDR1 is MNHNS and CDR2 is SASEGT in the germline V gene. The CDR3 totals 18 residues. CDR3 bases: TGTGCCAGCAGTGGTGGACTAGCGGGGCCAAGCTCCTACAATGAGCAGTTCTTC. This gives the protein CASSGGLAGPSSYNEQFF.

This clone was observed once. The chain joins TRBV30 to TRBJ1-2, with 7 bases aligning to TRBD1. Germline V gene data show CDR1 as GTSNPN and CDR2 as SVGIG (reference sequence). The CDR3 has 13 amino acids. Trimming removed 4 bases from V and 6 bases from J; junction bases left unmatched: 8. The CDR3 region is CAWTDRVGHGYTF. CDR3 nucleotide sequence: TGTGCCTGGACCGACAGGGTCGGCCATGGCTACACCTTC.

The J gene is TRBJ2-2, the V gene TRBV7-8; TRBD2 aligns across 7 bases. Germline V lookup: CDR1 SGHVS, CDR2 FQNEAQ. The length of the CDR3 is 15 residues. The V gene end was trimmed by 3 bases and the J gene end by 2 bases; junction bases not matched to a gene: 3. CDR3 nucleotides: TGTGCCAGCAGCTTTGGACTAGTCAACACCGGGGAGCTGTTTTTT. Its translation: CASSFGLVNTGELFF.

The chain uses TRBV9 and TRBJ1-1, with D unclear. Germline CDR1 SGDLS, CDR2 YYNGEE. Trimming pared 1 base from V and 0 bases from J, leaving 10 bases between. There are 15 residues in the CDR3. The CDR3 loop reads CASSVSSRLNTEAFF. The DNA of the CDR3 is TGTGCCAGCAGCGTATCGTCGAGATTGAACACTGAAGCTTTCTTT. The full variable domain, its missing parts supplied by reference TRBV9 and TRBJ1-1, is DSGVTQTPKHLITATGQRVTLRCSPRSGDLSVYWYQQSLDQGLQFLIQYYNGEERAKGNILERFSAQQFPDLHSELNLSSLELGDSALYFCASSVSSRLNTEAFFGQGTRLTVV.

The chain employs TRBV11-1 and TRBJ2-7; a weak D match, TRBD2 (5 bases). V dropped 3 bases and J dropped 2 bases, with 11 bases sitting between them. This CDR3 is 14 amino acids long. Germline V lookup: CDR1 SGHAT, CDR2 FQDESV (reference sequence). This CDR3 is CASSFNGLTYEQYF. The DNA for the CDR3 is TGTGCCAGCAGCTTTAACGGACTTACCTACGAGCAGTACTTC.

The V and J genes are TRBV25-1 and TRBJ1-1, with D perhaps TRBD1 (6 bases). V was clipped by 3 bases and J by 4 bases, with 15 bases between them. There are 15 residues in the CDR3. Germline V gene sequence: CDR1 MGHDK, CDR2 SYGVNS. Here the CDR3 reads CASSDHRVSGTEAFF. Here the CDR3 DNA reads TGTGCCAGCAGTGATCACAGGGTATCGGGCACTGAAGCTTTCTTT.

The chain has TRBV5-4 and TRBJ2-1, with 7 bases matching TRBD1. CDR3 size: 15 residues. With V trimmed by 4 bases and J by 5 bases, 9 bases remained unmatched. Germline CDR1 and CDR2: SGHNT and YYREEE (reference sequence). In DNA form, the CDR3 reads TGTGCCAGCAGCGGACCCCGGACAGGCAACAATGAGCAGTTCTTC. This encodes CASSGPRTGNNEQFF. The full variable domain, rest sourced from reference TRBV5-4 and TRBJ2-1, is ETGVTQSPTHLIKTRGQQVTLRCSSQSGHNTVSWYQQALGQGPQFIFQYYREEENGRGNFPPRFSGLQFPNYSSELNVNALELDDSALYLCASSGPRTGNNEQFFGPGTRLTVL.

This CDR3 is CASRVTLNGGQFF. CDR3 sequence (DNA): TGTGCCAGCAGGGTGACTCTGAACGGGGGGCAGTTCTTC. This chain connects TRBV2 to TRBJ2-1; maybe TRBD2 (6 bases). V was clipped by 6 bases and J by 12 bases, with 18 bases between them. The CDR3 spans 13 residues. Germline lookup yields CDR1 SNHLY and CDR2 FYNNEI.

This clone occurred once. This chain links TRBV27 with TRBJ2-6, with TRBD1 matching over 9 bases. V lost 5 bases to trimming and J lost 5 bases; unmatched junction nucleotides: 13. The CDR3 contains 18 residues. Looked up from germline, CDR1 is MNHEY and CDR2 is SMNVEV (reference sequence). The CDR3 here is CASSATGTGFPWANVLTF. CDR3 bases: TGTGCCAGCAGTGCCACCGGGACAGGGTTTCCTTGGGCCAACGTCCTGACTTTC.

The rearrangement uses TRBV6-5 and TRBJ2-3; 9 bases line up with TRBD2. V was pared by 5 bases and J by 10 bases, with 7 bases of the junction left unmatched. Germline CDR1 is MNHEY and CDR2 is SVGAGI. The CDR3 has 13 amino acids. CDR3 DNA: TGTGCCAGCAGTCCTCAGATAGCGGGGGCGCAGTATTTT. This codes for CASSPQIAGAQYF.